The TCR beta chain under discussion was sequenced for a study of blood T cell repertoires in COVID-19. Trimming removed 3 bases from V and 3 bases from J; junction bases left unmatched: 3. The CDR3 runs to 14 residues. Germline V lookup: CDR1 DFQATT, CDR2 SNEGSKA (reference sequence). Sequenced by immunoSEQ multiplex PCR; TCRdb stores in-frame clones only, minus some. The sample shows 200,000 to 300,000 clones, around 87% of them seen only once. The sample consisted of peripheral blood. V gene TRBV20-1 combines with J gene TRBJ2-1; 9 nucleotides align to TRBD2. This clonotype originated in an older woman with active or convalescent COVID-19. The CDR3 sequence: CSASGRGGYNEQFF. CDR3 nucleotide sequence: TGCAGTGCTAGTGGGCGGGGGGGCTACAATGAGCAGTTCTTC.